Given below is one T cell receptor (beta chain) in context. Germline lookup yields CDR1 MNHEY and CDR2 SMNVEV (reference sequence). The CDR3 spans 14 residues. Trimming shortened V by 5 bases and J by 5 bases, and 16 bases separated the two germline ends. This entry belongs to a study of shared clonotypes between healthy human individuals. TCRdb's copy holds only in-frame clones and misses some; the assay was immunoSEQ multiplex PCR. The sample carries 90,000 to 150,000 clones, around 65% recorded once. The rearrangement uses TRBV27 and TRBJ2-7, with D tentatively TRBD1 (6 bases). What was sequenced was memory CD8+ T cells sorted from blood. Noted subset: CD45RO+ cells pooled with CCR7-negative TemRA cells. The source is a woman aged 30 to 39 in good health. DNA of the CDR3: TGTGCCAGCAGTCGGACAGAGACGGGCGACGAGCAGTACTTC. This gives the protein CASSRTETGDEQYF.